Following are 17 T cell receptor beta chains from one sample sequenced in a study of graft-versus-host responses after intestinal transplantation. Antigens for these TCRs are unknown. Generated by immunoSEQ multiplex PCR, the TCRdb table keeps only in-frame clones and is missing some. The sample yields about 88,000 clones, roughly 92% seen once. Here the sequenced sample was unstimulated CD4+ T cells sorted from spleen or lymph node cells, taken before intestinal transplant. The receptors stem from a human donor who received an intestinal transplant.

The V call is TRBV27, the J call TRBJ2-3; the match to TRBD1 covers 10 bases. There are 17 residues in the CDR3. The junction had 9 bases not matched to a gene; V was cut back by 5 bases and J by 1 base. Germline CDR1 reads MNHEY; CDR2 reads SMNVEV (reference sequence). This chain's CDR3 is CASSATSGTGGTDTQYF. In DNA, the CDR3 is TGTGCCAGCAGTGCCACCTCCGGGACAGGGGGCACAGATACGCAGTATTTT.

The chain couples TRBV20-1 to TRBJ2-1; D may match TRBD1 or TRBD2 (5 bases each). Trimming stripped 6 bases from V and 13 bases from J, with 13 bases between. The CDR3 contains 10 residues. CDR1 and CDR2 (germline): DFQATT, SNEGSKA (reference sequence). The CDR3 coding sequence is TGCAGTGCCTTAGTGGGGGAACAGTTCTTC. Its translation: CSALVGEQFF.

This chain connects TRBV19 to TRBJ2-3; tentatively, D is TRBD1 (5 bases). The V end lost 0 bases, the J end lost 2 bases, and 9 bases lay between the germline ends. Germline V lookup: CDR1 LNHDA, CDR2 SQIVND (reference sequence). CDR3 size: 15 residues. The CDR3 coding sequence is TGTGCCAGTAGTATAGATGGGGCAGCCACAGATACGCAGTATTTT. This encodes CASSIDGAATDTQYF.

The rearrangement joins TRBV27 to TRBJ2-1; 8 bases line up with TRBD2. CDR1 is MNHEY and CDR2 is SMNVEV in the germline V gene (reference sequence). CDR3 length: 15 amino acids. The V and J ends lost 5 bases and 2 bases, in that order; junction bases with no gene match: 5. CDR3 in amino acids: CASSPLAGTYNEQFF. DNA of the CDR3: TGTGCCAGCAGTCCCTTAGCGGGAACCTACAATGAGCAGTTCTTC.

The V and J genes are TRBV29-1 and TRBJ2-3; 13 bases are shared with TRBD2. The length of the CDR3 is 15 residues. In germline, CDR1 is SQVTM, CDR2 ANQGSEA. V was pared by 3 bases and J by 2 bases, with 2 bases of the junction left unmatched. In DNA, the CDR3 is TGCAGCGTTGACGGACTAGCGGGAGCCACAGATACGCAGTATTTT. This translates into CSVDGLAGATDTQYF.

This chain uses TRBV4-2 with TRBJ2-7, with TRBD1 matching 7 bases. The V gene end was trimmed by 0 bases and the J gene end by 2 bases; junction bases not matched to a gene: 7. Per germline, CDR1 LGHNA and CDR2 YNFKEQ. The CDR3 is made up of 16 amino acids. The CDR3 sequence: CASSQDRDSGTYEQYF. CDR3 in DNA: TGTGCCAGCAGCCAAGATCGGGACAGTGGCACCTACGAGCAGTACTTC.

This chain joins TRBV9 and TRBJ2-1; the match to TRBD2 covers 12 bases. CDR1 is SGDLS, CDR2 YYNGEE, per germline. There are 14 residues in the CDR3. The J segment lost 6 bases and the V segment lost 2 bases, leaving 0 bases of the junction unmatched. The CDR3: CASSVTSGGNEQFF. DNA for the CDR3: TGTGCCAGCAGCGTGACTAGCGGGGGCAATGAGCAGTTCTTC. The whole variable domain, filled in from reference TRBV9 and TRBJ2-1, reads DSGVTQTPKHLITATGQRVTLRCSPRSGDLSVYWYQQSLDQGLQFLIQYYNGEERAKGNILERFSAQQFPDLHSELNLSSLELGDSALYFCASSVTSGGNEQFFGPGTRLTVL.

V is TRBV18 and J is TRBJ2-7; D is perhaps TRBD1 (5 bases). The CDR3 extends over 15 amino acids. CDR1 and CDR2 from the germline V gene are KGHSH and LQKENI. Trimming stripped 5 bases from V and 2 bases from J, with 16 bases between. The CDR3 DNA reads as TGTGCCAGCTCATCGGACACGTTGCAGGCCTACGAGCAGTACTTC. Translating it yields CASSSDTLQAYEQYF.

This chain uses TRBV9 with TRBJ1-3; D not certain. Trimming removed 0 bases from V and 0 bases from J, with 7 bases in between. This CDR3 is built from 15 residues. Germline V gene lookup returns CDR1 SGDLS and CDR2 YYNGEE. CDR3 in amino acids: CASSVEGYSGNTIYF. CDR3 bases: TGTGCCAGCAGCGTAGAAGGGTACTCTGGAAACACCATATATTTT.

The chain couples TRBV7-2 to TRBJ2-4; 14 bases are shared with TRBD2. The germline V gene has CDR1 SGHTA and CDR2 FQGNSA. The J segment lost 8 bases and the V segment lost 5 bases, leaving 5 bases of the junction unmatched. The CDR3 is made up of 15 amino acids. CDR3 in DNA: TGTGCCAGCAGCGCGCCGGGACTAGCGGGAGACATTCAGTACTTC. Its protein product is CASSAPGLAGDIQYF.

The chain links TRBV10-1 to TRBJ1-6; TRBD1 is a possible D gene (5 bases). CDR1 and CDR2 from the germline V gene are WNHNN and SYGVQD (reference sequence). Trimming took off 7 bases at V and 10 bases at J, with 14 bases between the two ends. This CDR3 is 13 amino acids long. The CDR3 sequence is CASKGVGDSPLHF. CDR3 sequence (DNA): TGCGCCAGCAAAGGGGTGGGAGACTCACCCCTCCACTTT.

J is TRBJ1-1 and V is TRBV10-1, with D tentatively TRBD1 (6 bases). The germline V gene encodes CDR1 WNHNN and CDR2 SYGVQD (reference sequence). The CDR3 covers 11 residues. Trimming cost V 6 bases and J 7 bases, with 9 bases left between them. DNA for the CDR3: TGCGCCAGCAGGGACAGCTATGAAGCTTTCTTT. It codes for CASRDSYEAFF.

The rearrangement links TRBV5-5 to TRBJ1-6; D ambiguous. V lost 5 bases, J lost 6 bases, and 18 bases lay in between. This CDR3 is 16 amino acids long. Germline lookup yields CDR1 SGHKS and CDR2 YYEKEE (reference sequence). The CDR3, as DNA: TGTGCCAGCAGTTATAACGTGCCCGTGGGTAATTCACCCCTCCACTTT. This gives the protein CASSYNVPVGNSPLHF.

The chain joins TRBV7-9 to TRBJ1-2; D call uncertain. V dropped 2 bases and J dropped 3 bases, with 13 bases sitting between them. This CDR3 has 15 amino acids. Germline loops: CDR1 SEHNR, CDR2 FQNEAQ (reference sequence). Written as DNA, the CDR3 is TGTGCCAGCAGCTTATCCTCAGCGTTACACTATGGCTACACCTTC. It specifies CASSLSSALHYGYTF.

The chain carries TRBV2 and TRBJ1-5, with D maybe TRBD1 (5 bases). The CDR3 runs 14 residues. Germline loops: CDR1 SNHLY, CDR2 FYNNEI. Trimming took off 5 bases at V and 0 bases at J, with 8 bases between the two ends. The CDR3 DNA reads TGTGCCAGCAGTCCGGACACTAGCAATCAGCCCCAGCATTTT. Residues: CASSPDTSNQPQHF.

The chain uses TRBV19 and TRBJ2-7; TRBD1 might be the D (5 bases). The CDR3 runs 13 residues. V lost 5 bases to trimming and J lost 5 bases, with 13 bases between them. Germline CDR1 is LNHDA and CDR2 is SQIVND (reference sequence). In nucleotides, the CDR3 is TGTGCCAGTAGTTTATTAGGGGCCAACGAGCAGTACTTC. Residues: CASSLLGANEQYF.

The chain is built from TRBV5-6 and TRBJ1-2, with TRBD1 identical over 9 bases. Germline-derived CDR1 and CDR2 are SGHDT and YYEEEE. The length of the CDR3 is 18 residues. V shed 1 base and J 4 bases; nucleotides not matched to a gene: 14. In DNA form, the CDR3 reads TGTGCCAGCAGCTTGAGGAGAGGGGACAGGGTTAGGGGCTATGGCTACACCTTC. Its protein is CASSLRRGDRVRGYGYTF. Together with reference TRBV5-6 and TRBJ1-2, the CDR3 gives the full variable domain: DAGVTQSPTHLIKTRGQQVTLRCSPKSGHDTVSWYQQALGQGPQFIFQYYEEEERQRGNFPDRFSGHQFPNYSSELNVNALLLGDSALYLCASSLRRGDRVRGYGYTFGSGTRLTVV.